One sample yielded the 32 T cell receptor beta chains listed below, sequenced in a study of blood T cell repertoires in COVID-19. Sequencing was performed with immunoSEQ multiplex PCR; in TCRdb, only in-frame clones are kept and a portion is missing. The repertoire includes 250,000 to 350,000 clones, approximately 91% of them detected once, and over 2% sits in the top ten. Sequencing was performed on peripheral blood. The source is a woman in her thirties with COVID-19, enrolled during active disease.

The rearrangement joins TRBV2 to TRBJ2-7, with 7 bases that match TRBD1. The CDR3 contains 13 residues. Per the germline V gene, CDR1 is SNHLY and CDR2 is FYNNEI. Germline trimming cut 6 bases from V and 3 bases from J; bases unmatched to any gene: 5. The DNA of the CDR3 is TGTGCCAGCAGCGTAAACAGGGGCTACGAGCAGTACTTC. This encodes CASSVNRGYEQYF.

The CDR3 DNA reads as TGTGCCAGCAGCTTCGCCGGACTAGCGGGAGGTTACAATGAGCAGTTCTTC. It yields the protein CASSFAGLAGGYNEQFF. The V call is TRBV7-6, the J call TRBJ2-1; 14 bases fit TRBD2. The CDR3 loop spans 17 amino acids. Germline trimming cut 3 bases from V and 4 bases from J; bases unmatched to any gene: 5. The germline V gene has CDR1 SGHVS and CDR2 FNYEAQ.

This rearrangement joins TRBV11-2 to TRBJ1-1; a weak D match, TRBD1 (6 bases). V lost 6 bases, J lost 4 bases, and 12 bases lay in between. The CDR3 loop spans 13 amino acids. Germline-derived CDR1 and CDR2 are SGHAT and FQNNGV. DNA for the CDR3: TGTGCCAGCAGACCTCAGGGGCCCACTGAAGCTTTCTTT. This translates into CASRPQGPTEAFF.

This sequence joins TRBV7-3 and TRBJ2-1; D may be TRBD2 (6 bases). Germline CDR1 and CDR2: SGHTA and FQGTGA. The V end lost 5 bases, the J end lost 7 bases, and 18 bases lay between the germline ends. The CDR3 is 15 residues long. CDR3 sequence: CASSLQGGPRNEQFF. CDR3 coding DNA: TGTGCCAGCAGCCTACAAGGAGGGCCTCGAAATGAGCAGTTCTTC.

The chain joins TRBV5-6 to TRBJ2-1, with 7 bases that match TRBD2. From germline, CDR1 is SGHDT and CDR2 YYEEEE. With 4 bases clipped from V and 5 bases from J, the junction kept 6 bases outside the gene matches. The CDR3 length is 14 residues. CDR3 DNA: TGTGCCAGCAGCATAAGCGGGATAGACAATGAGCAGTTCTTC. Translated: CASSISGIDNEQFF. The full variable domain, completed using reference TRBV5-6 and TRBJ2-1, is DAGVTQSPTHLIKTRGQQVTLRCSPKSGHDTVSWYQQALGQGPQFIFQYYEEEERQRGNFPDRFSGHQFPNYSSELNVNALLLGDSALYLCASSISGIDNEQFFGPGTRLTVL.

The chain uses TRBV28 and TRBJ1-2; maybe TRBD1 (5 bases). This CDR3 spans 12 amino acids. V dropped 4 bases and J dropped 6 bases, with 9 bases sitting between them. Germline CDR1 reads MDHEN; CDR2 reads SYDVKM. In DNA, the CDR3 is TGTGCCAGCAGTTCCAGGGTTAATGGCTACACCTTC. Translating gives CASSSRVNGYTF.

The chain has TRBV3-1 (or the pseudogene TRBV3-2) and TRBJ2-3; 7 bases line up with TRBD2. This CDR3 spans 15 amino acids. Germline CDR1 reads LGHDT; CDR2 reads YNNKEL (reference sequence). The V segment lost 2 bases and the J segment 0 bases; nucleotides outside the gene matches: 2. CDR3 DNA sequence: TGTGCCAGCAGCCAAACGGGAGGTAGCACAGATACGCAGTATTTT. Translation gives CASSQTGGSTDTQYF.

The V call is TRBV30, the J call TRBJ2-1; TRBD1 matches at 7 bases. V trimming: 1 base; J trimming: 0 bases; junction bases outside the gene matches: 0. The CDR3 runs 14 residues. Germline V lookup: CDR1 GTSNPN, CDR2 SVGIG (reference sequence). CDR3 loop: CAWSGDSSYNEQFF. The CDR3 nucleotides read TGTGCCTGGAGTGGGGACAGCTCCTACAATGAGCAGTTCTTC.

This clone was seen more than once but under ten times. CDR3 DNA: TGTGCCACCAGTGATTCCCCGGGGGTCGCTGGCTACACCTTC. This codes for CATSDSPGVAGYTF. J is TRBJ1-2 and V is TRBV24-1; D might be TRBD1 (5 bases). The CDR3 covers 14 residues. Germline CDR1 KGHDR, CDR2 SFDVKD. V gave up 2 bases and J gave up 7 bases, with 13 bases separating them.

The chain recombines TRBV10-3 with TRBJ2-5, with a possible D match to TRBD1 (10 bases). V lost 4 bases to trimming and J lost 0 bases, with 36 bases between them. This CDR3 spans 23 amino acids. CDR1 and CDR2 (germline): ENHRY, SYGVKD. CDR3 amino acids: CAISGSGTGDLQREALYQETQYF. CDR3 nucleotides: TGTGCCATCAGTGGTTCCGGGACAGGGGACCTGCAGCGGGAGGCCCTGTACCAAGAGACCCAGTACTTC.

The J gene is TRBJ1-1, the V gene TRBV5-1, with 8 bases aligning to TRBD1. Germline CDR1 is SGHRS and CDR2 is YFSETQ. The junction had 5 bases not matched to a gene; V was cut back by 4 bases and J by 3 bases. The CDR3 consists of 14 residues. The CDR3 sequence is CASSPLTGDTEAFF. Here the CDR3 DNA reads TGCGCCAGCAGCCCTCTGACAGGGGACACTGAAGCTTTCTTT.

The CDR3 protein is CAITGTADYGYTF. DNA of the CDR3: TGTGCCATCACAGGTACAGCCGACTATGGCTACACCTTC. The chain has TRBV10-3 and TRBJ1-2, with D unresolved. Germline CDR1 and CDR2: ENHRY and SYGVKD. The CDR3 sequence is 13 residues long. V lost 7 bases and J lost 3, with 12 bases in between.

The chain employs TRBV7-8 and TRBJ1-2; D possibly corresponds to TRBD1 (6 bases). CDR1 SGHVS and CDR2 FQNEAQ come from the germline V gene. The ends were cut back, 7 bases at V and 1 base at J, with 19 bases in the middle. The CDR3 runs to 16 residues. CDR3 protein: CASTPGGGQLNYGYTF. CDR3 nucleotides: TGTGCCAGCACCCCTGGTGGCGGACAGCTTAACTATGGCTACACCTTC.

The chain joins TRBV5-1 to TRBJ2-1; 11 nucleotides align to TRBD1. The CDR3 has 17 residues. CDR1 SGHRS and CDR2 YFSETQ come from the germline V gene. The V and J ends lost 2 bases and 9 bases, in that order; junction bases with no gene match: 13. The CDR3 loop reads CASSLIPAGQGGPEQFF. CDR3 sequence (DNA): TGCGCCAGCAGCTTAATTCCGGCGGGACAGGGGGGTCCTGAGCAGTTCTTC.

The chain couples TRBV5-1 to TRBJ1-2; 7 bases map to TRBD1. CDR3 length: 15 residues. Germline CDR1 is SGHRS and CDR2 is YFSETQ. Unmatched junction bases numbered 12, after V lost 5 bases and J lost 5 bases. CDR3 sequence: CASRQGTVGNYGYTF. Here the CDR3 DNA reads TGCGCCAGCAGGCAAGGGACAGTCGGGAATTATGGCTACACCTTC. The full variable domain, rest sourced from reference TRBV5-1 and TRBJ1-2, is KAGVTQTPRYLIKTRGQQVTLSCSPISGHRSVSWYQQTPGQGLQFLFEYFSETQRNKGNFPGRFSGRQFSNSRSEMNVSTLELGDSALYLCASRQGTVGNYGYTFGSGTRLTVV.

The V gene is TRBV25-1, the J gene TRBJ2-1; 11 positions match TRBD2. There are 14 residues in the CDR3. J gave up 9 bases and V 7 bases, and 8 bases lay outside the gene matches. Germline V gives CDR1 MGHDK, CDR2 SYGVNS. As DNA, the CDR3 is TGTGCCAGCACTACTAGCGGGAGCCGCGGTGAGCAGTTCTTC. It yields the protein CASTTSGSRGEQFF.

This chain joins TRBV18 and TRBJ1-1, with D perhaps matching TRBD1 (5 bases). Looked up from germline, CDR1 is KGHSH and CDR2 is LQKENI. Trimming took 6 bases from V and 11 from J, leaving 25 bases between them. CDR3 size: 15 residues. The CDR3 DNA follows: TGTGCCAGCTCTGCGACAGACCCAAAAGTCGGTGGCGCTTTCTTT. As protein: CASSATDPKVGGAFF.

The rearrangement uses TRBV29-1 and TRBJ1-3; no clear D. The length of the CDR3 is 14 residues. Germline CDR1 is SQVTM and CDR2 is ANQGSEA. V shed 4 bases and J shed 4 bases, with 14 bases lying between them. CDR3 coding DNA: TGCAGCGTTGGGGCCGGATTGGCGGGAAACACCATATATTTT. Encoded protein: CSVGAGLAGNTIYF.

The V call is TRBV5-4, the J call TRBJ1-2, with D possibly being TRBD1 (6 bases). With 2 bases removed from V and 4 bases from J, the gap between germline ends came to 18 bases. This CDR3 is 16 amino acids long. Per germline, CDR1 SGHNT and CDR2 YYREEE (reference sequence). CDR3 region: CASSFRGARSLYGYTF. The CDR3 DNA follows: TGTGCCAGCAGCTTCCGGGGGGCCCGGAGTCTCTATGGCTACACCTTC.

This chain joins TRBV27 and TRBJ1-1; tentatively, D is TRBD1 (5 bases). Germline V CDR1 and CDR2: MNHEY, SMNVEV (reference sequence). Trimming took 6 bases from V and 1 from J, leaving 12 bases between them. There are 14 residues in the CDR3. CDR3 sequence (DNA): TGTGCCAGCAGGCGCCCCGGACAGAACACTGAAGCTTTCTTT. Protein: CASRRPGQNTEAFF.

This clone has just a few counts. This sequence joins TRBV2 and TRBJ1-5; 10 bases agree with TRBD1. Losses at the gene ends were 8 bases for V and 6 bases for J; bases not matched to a gene: 7. The germline gives CDR1 SNHLY, CDR2 FYNNEI. The length of the CDR3 is 14 residues. The CDR3 DNA reads TGTGCCAGCCAGACAGGGGGCTGGGGTCAGCCCCAGCATTTT. It encodes CASQTGGWGQPQHF. The whole variable domain, filled in from reference TRBV2 and TRBJ1-5, reads EPEVTQTPSHQVTQMGQEVILRCVPISNHLYFYWYRQILGQKVEFLVSFYNNEISEKSEIFDDQFSVERPDGSNFTLKIRSTKLEDSAMYFCASQTGGWGQPQHFGDGTRLSIL.

The V call is TRBV28, the J call TRBJ2-1, with 7 bases matching TRBD2. With 7 bases clipped from V and 2 bases from J, the junction kept 8 bases outside the gene matches. Germline V gene sequence: CDR1 MDHEN, CDR2 SYDVKM. The CDR3 loop spans 15 amino acids. The CDR3 protein is CASTFMGGPYNEQFF. The DNA for the CDR3 is TGTGCCAGCACGTTCATGGGAGGGCCCTACAATGAGCAGTTCTTC.

The J gene is TRBJ1-5, the V gene TRBV4-1; weak D call: TRBD1 (5 bases). V lost 3 bases, J lost 3 bases, and 21 bases lay in between. The CDR3 covers 18 residues. Germline V lookup: CDR1 MGHRA, CDR2 YSYEKL. The DNA of the CDR3 is TGCGCCAGCAGCCAGGACCTAAAAAGCGGGACCCTCAATCAGCCCCAGCATTTT. The encoded protein is CASSQDLKSGTLNQPQHF.

The rearrangement joins TRBV25-1 to TRBJ1-1, with 9 positions matching TRBD1. The junction had 1 base not matched to a gene; V was cut back by 6 bases and J by 2 bases. The CDR3 length is 13 residues. CDR1 is MGHDK, CDR2 SYGVNS, per germline. The CDR3 DNA reads as TGTGCCAGCAGGGGACAGGGAAACACTGAAGCTTTCTTT. Encoded protein: CASRGQGNTEAFF.

The chain joins TRBV11-3 to TRBJ2-1, with D perhaps matching TRBD2 (6 bases). Deletions cut 0 bases from V and 6 bases from J, with 15 bases between. The germline gives CDR1 SGHNT, CDR2 YENEEA. This CDR3 is built from 16 residues. CDR3: CASSLDRFGGSNEQFF. The CDR3 region has the DNA TGTGCCAGCAGCTTAGATAGGTTTGGGGGGAGCAATGAGCAGTTCTTC.

The chain recombines TRBV30 with TRBJ1-5; possible D gene TRBD1, 5 bases. Trimming removed 2 bases at V and 5 bases at J, with 16 bases between. From germline, CDR1 is GTSNPN and CDR2 SVGIG (reference sequence). This CDR3 comprises 15 residues. CDR3 protein: CAWSKEQGGDQPQHF. The CDR3 DNA reads TGTGCCTGGAGTAAAGAGCAGGGAGGCGATCAGCCCCAGCATTTT. The full variable domain, completed using reference TRBV30 and TRBJ1-5, is SQTIHQWPATLVQPVGSPLSLECTVEGTSNPNLYWYRQAAGRGLQLLFYSVGIGQISSEVPQNLSASRPQDRQFILSSKKLLLSDSGFYLCAWSKEQGGDQPQHFGDGTRLSIL.

The rearrangement links TRBV14 to TRBJ2-3; maybe TRBD1 (5 bases). This CDR3 has 15 amino acids. Trimming took off 2 bases at V and 2 bases at J, with 11 bases between the two ends. The germline V gene encodes CDR1 SGHDN and CDR2 FVKESK. The CDR3 sequence: CASSQMARATDTQYF. CDR3 sequence (DNA): TGTGCCAGCAGCCAAATGGCCAGGGCCACAGATACGCAGTATTTT.

This sequence joins TRBV27 and TRBJ2-7; TRBD1 matches 7 bases. The J segment lost 6 bases and the V segment lost 4 bases, leaving 12 bases of the junction unmatched. The CDR3 consists of 15 residues. CDR1 is MNHEY, CDR2 SMNVEV, per germline (reference sequence). CDR3 in DNA: TGTGCCAGCAGTTCGCCACAGGGGAAGGGCTTCGAGCAGTACTTC. Translation: CASSSPQGKGFEQYF.

The gene calls are TRBV2 and TRBJ1-5, with D possibly being TRBD1 (5 bases). The CDR3 is 16 residues long. V shed 6 bases and J shed 1 base, with 16 bases lying between them. Germline CDR1 reads SNHLY; CDR2 reads FYNNEI. The CDR3 here is CASSSGLKVSNQPQHF. In nucleotides, the CDR3 is TGTGCCAGCAGCTCAGGGCTAAAGGTGAGCAATCAGCCCCAGCATTTT. Complete variable domain (other parts from reference TRBV2 and TRBJ1-5): EPEVTQTPSHQVTQMGQEVILRCVPISNHLYFYWYRQILGQKVEFLVSFYNNEISEKSEIFDDQFSVERPDGSNFTLKIRSTKLEDSAMYFCASSSGLKVSNQPQHFGDGTRLSIL.

Turning to this clone: At the DNA level, this CDR3 is encoded by other sequences in the same sample as well. The chain's CDR3 is CASSQEDRGSGYTF. For the CDR3, the DNA is TGTGCCAGCAGCCAAGAGGACAGGGGAAGCGGCTACACCTTC. V and J are TRBV3-1 (or the pseudogene TRBV3-2) and TRBJ1-2, with TRBD1 matching 9 bases. Germline V gene data show CDR1 as LGHDT and CDR2 as YNNKEL (reference sequence). The CDR3 has 14 amino acids. Losses at the gene ends were 0 bases for V and 8 bases for J; bases not matched to a gene: 4.

The chain combines TRBV5-1 with TRBJ1-2, with TRBD1 matching over 8 bases. This CDR3 is 15 amino acids long. Per the germline V gene, CDR1 is SGHRS and CDR2 is YFSETQ. J gave up 4 bases and V 1 base, and 6 bases lay outside the gene matches. The CDR3: CASSLRQGAGYGYTF. The CDR3 DNA is TGCGCCAGCAGCTTGAGGCAGGGGGCTGGCTATGGCTACACCTTC.

This chain links TRBV18 with TRBJ2-7; 7 nucleotides line up with TRBD1. The CDR3 has 15 amino acids. CDR1 is KGHSH, CDR2 LQKENI, per germline. After removal of 5 bases from V and 3 bases from J, the junction contained 10 bases not matched to a gene. The CDR3 bases are TGTGCCAGCTCAAATGAAAGGGGGCGAGTCTACGAGCAGTACTTC. Protein sequence: CASSNERGRVYEQYF.